The T cell receptor (beta chain) under discussion was sequenced for a study of T cells after yellow fever vaccination (dated by TCRdb to between 2018 and 2020). Regarding the complete study: The SMART-Seq v4 Ultra Low Input RNA kit was used to prepare libraries from fractions with low cell numbers. The cohort comprised two healthy male donors, one aged 18 to 29 and one aged 30 to 39 years. Bulk TCR alpha and beta repertoires were sequenced longitudinally to track T-cell clones before and after primary and booster YFV17D yellow fever vaccination. Bulk PBMC replicates and cell subsets were isolated from blood drawn at multiple timepoints before and after both primary and secondary immunization. Results the study describes overall, beyond this receptor: A small share of clonotypes occurred in both CD4 and CD8 compartments, likely arising from convergent recombination. Because abundant contaminating clonotypes from the bulk population could be contained in FACS-sorted repertoires, computational filtering was required. The secondary T-cell response was found to be weaker but faster than the primary response, with a peak reached on day 5 rather than on day 15. Most clones expanded after primary vaccination (roughly 96% of CD4 and roughly 90% of CD8) were re-detected after the booster, suggesting that broad memory maintenance occurred. The study included only a couple of donors, which limits how far the findings can be generalized.

Concerning this clonotype: Its antigen is still unknown. There are no base qualities to consult, and no much larger clone falls within one base.

This sample was sequenced with an Illumina NovaSeq 6000. TCR cDNA was synthesized by 5'RACE template switching, which introduced a universal primer site and unique molecular identifiers. cDNA synthesis was primed from both the TCR alpha and TCR beta constant segments. Library amplification involved two PCR steps, and the second step added sample barcodes and sequencing adapters. Sequencing of libraries was done on Illumina HiSeq 2500 (2x100 bp) or NovaSeq (2x150 bp). Per the source publication's procedure: Demultiplexing of reads and collapsing into UMI consensus sequences were performed with MIGEC, and V(D)J alignment was carried out with MiXCR. Vaccine-responding clonotypes were identified with edgeR using replicate PBMC samples, with FDR below 0.01 and a log2 fold change above 5 up to day 15 being required. Each bulk clonotype received a CD4 or CD8 identity based on whether the sequenced CD4 or CD8 repertoire contained that clonotype at higher abundance. TCRdb's own reprocessing of the public reads used fastp at Q25 and MiXCR and kept productive beta chains. Rows merge per CDR3 protein into single entries with the most common DNA and genes. These V and J calls derive from TCRdb rather than the authors' analysis. The sample includes some 290,000 distinct CDR3 sequences, with roughly 10% observed a single time. The ten largest clonotypes hold about 3.3% of the sample.

CDR1 is given as SEHNR and CDR2 as FQNEAQ, both from the germline V gene (reference sequence). V is shortened by 1 base, J by 8 bases, and the region joining them spans 11 bases. The CDR3 contains 13 residues, cysteine and phenylalanine counted. Here the CDR3 DNA is all that survives: 39 bases in frame from base 1. The treatment or condition label corresponds to: live attenuated yellow fever vaccine strain. A standard Ficoll-Paque protocol was used to isolate PBMCs from peripheral blood. Dynabeads CD4 and CD8 positive selection kits were used to isolate the CD4 and CD8 T-cell fractions. RNA was extracted with TriZol from bulk PBMCs, CD4 and CD8 fractions, and dextramer-positive and dextramer-negative fractions.

The sequence was obtained from a man between 18 and 35 years old who received the YFV17D yellow fever vaccine. The chain is encoded by TRBV7-9 joined to TRBJ1-1; no D gene can be assigned with confidence. The sequencing here drew on CD4+ T cells sorted from PBMCs, taken 45 days after the yellow fever booster vaccination. The CDR3 reads as follows: CASSLDGHSEAFF. The sequence in DNA is TGTGCCAGCAGCTTAGATGGCCACTCCGAAGCTTTCTTT.